What follows are 24 T cell receptor beta chains derived from one specimen sequenced in a study of shared clonotypes between healthy human individuals. Repertoires were generated with immunoSEQ multiplex PCR, while TCRdb's copy carries only in-frame clones and drops some. The sample has some 500,000 clones, more than 70% seen once. Input material: PBMCs. All receptors derive from a woman aged 40 to 50 in good health. Some clones in this sample may be carry-over from other donors' samples.

The chain combines TRBV28 with TRBJ1-4; TRBD1 might be the D (6 bases). CDR3 size: 16 residues. The V gene lost 1 base and the J gene lost 0 bases, with 9 bases spanning the gap. Looked up from germline, CDR1 is MDHEN and CDR2 is SYDVKM. In DNA, the CDR3 is TGTGCCAGCAGTTTATTTAGGGGGACAACTAATGAAAAACTGTTTTTT. This codes for CASSLFRGTTNEKLFF. The full variable domain, rest sourced from reference TRBV28 and TRBJ1-4, is DVKVTQSSRYLVKRTGEKVFLECVQDMDHENMFWYRQDPGLGLRLIYFSYDVKMKEKGDIPEGYSVSREKKERFSLILESASTNQTSMYLCASSLFRGTTNEKLFFGSGTQLSVL.

The rearrangement joins TRBV5-6 to TRBJ1-2; TRBD1 matches at 9 bases. Germline V gene sequence: CDR1 SGHDT, CDR2 YYEEEE. CDR3 length: 15 residues. J lost 7 bases, V lost 3 bases, and 10 bases had no gene match. CDR3 sequence: CASSSEQGAGSGYTF. The CDR3, as DNA: TGTGCCAGCAGCTCCGAACAGGGGGCGGGGAGTGGCTACACCTTC.

The chain recombines TRBV9 with TRBJ2-2, with D possibly TRBD2 on 5 matching bases. This CDR3 region has 14 residues. The ends were cut back, 4 bases at V and 6 bases at J, with 13 bases in the middle. The germline V gene encodes CDR1 SGDLS and CDR2 YYNGEE. The CDR3 here is CASSLLEAAGELFF. The DNA for the CDR3 is TGTGCCAGCAGCCTACTGGAGGCGGCCGGGGAGCTGTTTTTT.

CDR3 sequence reads: CAWTGTGGLEKLFF. In DNA form, the CDR3 reads TGTGCCTGGACCGGGACAGGGGGCCTTGAAAAACTGTTTTTT. The chain employs TRBV30 and TRBJ1-4; 12 bases line up with TRBD1. Germline CDR1 is GTSNPN and CDR2 is SVGIG (reference sequence). CDR3 size: 14 residues. After removal of 4 bases from V and 7 bases from J, the junction contained 4 bases not matched to a gene.

The rearrangement joins TRBV7-9 to TRBJ1-4; D perhaps matches TRBD1 (5 bases). Trimming stripped 1 base from V and 11 bases from J, with 14 bases between. CDR3 size: 14 residues. Germline CDR1 SEHNR, CDR2 FQNEAQ (reference sequence). CDR3 nucleotide sequence: TGTGCCAGCAGCTTAGGCGGTTTGGCAGGGAAACTGTTTTTT. This codes for CASSLGGLAGKLFF.

As to this clone: Compared with germline, one end of the junction differs, possibly owing to a read error. This chain links TRBV7-2 with TRBJ2-2; D gene unclear. CDR3 size: 13 residues. Germline CDR1 and CDR2: SGHTA and FQGNSA. CDR3 protein: CASSLLNAGELFF. The CDR3 nucleotides are TGTGCCAGCAGCCTTCTGAACGCCGGGGAGCTGTTTTTT. Based on the CDR3 plus reference TRBV7-2 and TRBJ2-2, the full variable domain is GAGVSQSPSNKVTEKGKDVELRCDPISGHTALYWYRQSLGQGLEFLIYFQGNSAPDKSGLPSDRFSAERTGGSVSTLTIQRTQQEDSAVYLCASSLLNAGELFFGEGSRLTVL.

The chain uses TRBV19 and TRBJ2-3, with 13 bases that match TRBD2. Looked up from germline, CDR1 is LNHDA and CDR2 is SQIVND (reference sequence). Trimming removed 5 bases from V and 4 bases from J; junction bases left unmatched: 3. The CDR3 loop spans 15 amino acids. CDR3 DNA sequence: TGTGCCAGTAGTCGGACTAGCGGGAGCGCAGATACGCAGTATTTT. Residues: CASSRTSGSADTQYF.

CDR3 sequence: CASSLTYPPMNEQFF. Here the CDR3 DNA reads TGTGCCAGCAGCTTAACCTACCCTCCTATGAATGAGCAGTTCTTC. The chain links TRBV7-2 to TRBJ2-1, with no clear D. V was pared by 2 bases and J by 7 bases, with 15 bases between. The CDR3 is 15 amino acids. CDR1 and CDR2 (germline): SGHTA, FQGNSA.

The chain joins TRBV7-2 to TRBJ1-5; D gene unclear. The CDR3 is made up of 13 amino acids. The germline V and J ends were trimmed by 5 bases and 5 bases, with 10 bases remaining between them. Germline V gives CDR1 SGHTA, CDR2 FQGNSA. In DNA, the CDR3 is TGTGCCAGCAGCCGTGGGGAGGATCAGCCCCAGCATTTT. Encoded protein: CASSRGEDQPQHF. Drawing the rest from reference TRBV7-2 and TRBJ1-5, the complete variable domain is GAGVSQSPSNKVTEKGKDVELRCDPISGHTALYWYRQSLGQGLEFLIYFQGNSAPDKSGLPSDRFSAERTGGSVSTLTIQRTQQEDSAVYLCASSRGEDQPQHFGDGTRLSIL.

The chain carries TRBV30 and TRBJ2-7; weak D call: TRBD2 (5 bases). Per germline, CDR1 GTSNPN and CDR2 SVGIG (reference sequence). Between the trimmed V and J ends, which lost 4 bases and 3 bases, there was a span of 7 bases. The CDR3 runs to 11 residues. The CDR3 DNA is TGTGCCTGGAATCGGGACTACGAGCAGTACTTC. Translation gives CAWNRDYEQYF. Based on the CDR3 plus reference TRBV30 and TRBJ2-7, the full variable domain is SQTIHQWPATLVQPVGSPLSLECTVEGTSNPNLYWYRQAAGRGLQLLFYSVGIGQISSEVPQNLSASRPQDRQFILSSKKLLLSDSGFYLCAWNRDYEQYFGPGTRLTVT.

This rearrangement joins TRBV9 to TRBJ2-5; D ambiguous. Trimming removed 4 bases from V and 1 base from J, with 8 bases in between. Germline V gene sequence: CDR1 SGDLS, CDR2 YYNGEE. The CDR3 has 13 amino acids. The CDR3 DNA is TGTGCCAGCAGCCCAAGCCCCCAAGAGACCCAGTACTTC. It translates to CASSPSPQETQYF.

This rearrangement joins TRBV19 to TRBJ2-7; D is perhaps TRBD2 (5 bases). Looked up from germline, CDR1 is LNHDA and CDR2 is SQIVND (reference sequence). V gave up 8 bases and J gave up 2 bases, with 19 bases separating them. The CDR3 is made up of 15 amino acids. Written as DNA, the CDR3 is TGTGCCAGTTCTGCCGCGGGCGGAGGAGCCTACGAGCAGTACTTC. Its protein product is CASSAAGGGAYEQYF.

V and J are TRBV4-1 and TRBJ2-5; 8 bases fit TRBD2. Germline lookup yields CDR1 MGHRA and CDR2 YSYEKL. V lost 8 bases and J lost 1; bases outside the gene matches: 12. The CDR3 totals 16 residues. The CDR3 sequence is CASRPGGAGVQETQYF. CDR3 in DNA: TGCGCCAGCCGCCCCGGGGGAGCGGGAGTCCAAGAGACCCAGTACTTC.

Points on this clone: With a far larger clone one base away, a read error is the likely cause. The same CDR3 can be traced to other DNA sequences in this sample. This chain joins TRBV6-1 and TRBJ2-5, with 7 bases lining up with TRBD1. The J call could be wrong; TRBJ2-7 is a better fit for the DNA end. In germline, CDR1 is MNHNS, CDR2 SASEGT. The CDR3 loop spans 15 amino acids. CDR3 amino acids: CASSVTGEGPNEQYF. The CDR3 DNA sequence: TGCGCCAGCAGTGTCACAGGGGAAGGACCTAACGAGCAGTACTTC.

As to this clone: A far larger clone lies a single base away; this is likely a read error. The chain is built from TRBV4-1 and TRBJ2-5; D call uncertain. Germline assignment: CDR1 MGHRA and CDR2 YSYEKL. This CDR3 has 12 amino acids. CDR3 residues: CAGSQDGETQYF. CDR3 DNA sequence: TGCGCCGGCAGCCAAGACGGGGAGACCCAGTACTTC.

The rearrangement uses TRBV11-2 and TRBJ2-7, with D maybe TRBD1 (6 bases). The CDR3 is made up of 15 amino acids. Germline CDR1 is SGHAT and CDR2 is FQNNGV. With 1 base removed from V and 3 bases from J, the gap between germline ends came to 13 bases. The chain's CDR3 is CASSLGMGQNYEQYF. The CDR3 nucleotides are TGTGCCAGCAGCTTAGGGATGGGACAAAACTACGAGCAGTACTTC.

The gene calls are TRBV7-9 and TRBJ2-1; D gene uncertain. The CDR3 has 13 amino acids. V was cut by 5 bases and J by 3 bases, with 8 bases left in between. Germline V CDR1 and CDR2: SEHNR, FQNEAQ (reference sequence). This chain's CDR3 is CASSPPSYNEQFF. The DNA for the CDR3 is TGTGCCAGCAGCCCCCCTAGCTACAATGAGCAGTTCTTC.

V is TRBV6-5 and J is TRBJ2-1; a possible D gene is TRBD2 (6 bases). The V gene's germline CDR1 is MNHEY and CDR2 SVGAGI. This CDR3 is 13 amino acids long. V gave up 10 bases and J gave up 5 bases, with 15 bases separating them. The CDR3 here is CATSGSGNNEQFF. The CDR3 coding sequence is TGTGCCACCTCCGGGAGCGGAAACAATGAGCAGTTCTTC.

Remarks on this clone: A read error likely explains this, since a far larger clone differs by one base. The CDR3 DNA reads TGTGCCAGCAGCCACCGGGTCAGCGGGAGGGAAAAGACCCAGTACTTC. It yields the protein CASSHRVSGREKTQYF. The chain is built from TRBV7-3 and TRBJ2-5, with TRBD2 matching over 10 bases. J lost 6 bases, V lost 5 bases, and 12 bases had no gene match. The CDR3 is made up of 16 amino acids. Germline CDR1 is SGHTA and CDR2 is FQGTGA.

This clone was picked up many times. This sequence joins TRBV2 and TRBJ1-6; D is unresolved. The CDR3 has 13 residues. Per the germline V gene, CDR1 is SNHLY and CDR2 is FYNNEI. V was trimmed by 8 bases and J by 7 bases, leaving 12 bases between them. DNA for the CDR3: TGTGCCAGCTCACTCCAAGGGAATTCACCCCTCCACTTT. It specifies CASSLQGNSPLHF. The complete variable domain, with remaining parts taken from reference TRBV2 and TRBJ1-6, reads EPEVTQTPSHQVTQMGQEVILRCVPISNHLYFYWYRQILGQKVEFLVSFYNNEISEKSEIFDDQFSVERPDGSNFTLKIRSTKLEDSAMYFCASSLQGNSPLHFGNGTRLTVT.

This sequence joins TRBV5-1 and TRBJ2-7; the match to TRBD1 covers 7 bases. CDR1 and CDR2 from the germline V gene are SGHRS and YFSETQ. The V gene end was trimmed by 1 base and the J gene end by 0 bases; junction bases not matched to a gene: 4. This CDR3 region has 15 residues. CDR3 coding DNA: TGCGCCAGCAGCTTGACCGGGACAGTCTCCTACGAGCAGTACTTC. Translated, it gives CASSLTGTVSYEQYF.

The V and J genes are TRBV29-1 and TRBJ2-7; TRBD1 aligns across 7 bases. The junction had 11 bases not matched to a gene; V was cut back by 7 bases and J by 5 bases. CDR1 and CDR2 (germline): SQVTM, ANQGSEA. This CDR3 has 13 amino acids. The CDR3 nucleotides read TGCAGCGCCGAGGCACAGGGGAAAAACGAGCAGTACTTC. It specifies CSAEAQGKNEQYF.

This clone was observed a handful of times. The chain is built from TRBV28 and TRBJ2-3, with TRBD1 matching 7 bases. The J segment lost 2 bases and the V segment lost 5 bases, leaving 10 bases of the junction unmatched. Germline V gene sequence: CDR1 MDHEN, CDR2 SYDVKM. CDR3 length: 16 amino acids. The CDR3 region has the DNA TGTGCCAGCAGTATGAACAGGGGAGCCCTCACAGATACGCAGTATTTT. Protein: CASSMNRGALTDTQYF.

Comment on this clone: Other DNA sequences in this sample translate to the same CDR3. The chain has TRBV27 and TRBJ2-5; no clear D gene. CDR1 and CDR2 from the germline V gene are MNHEY and SMNVEV (reference sequence). CDR3 length: 12 residues. Trimming pared 3 bases from V and 1 base from J, leaving 3 bases between. The CDR3 loop reads CASSLSQETQYF. The CDR3 nucleotides are TGTGCCAGCAGTTTGTCCCAAGAGACCCAGTACTTC.